A single sample is the source of the 24 T cell receptor beta chains below, sequenced in a study of somatic mutations in cytotoxic T cells in rheumatoid arthritis. Using immunoSEQ multiplex PCR, the repertoire was profiled, and TCRdb retains in-frame clones only, with some absent. The sample lists 15,000 to 20,000 clones; more than 70% were seen once. Sequencing was performed on CD8+ T cells sorted from blood. The receptors stem from an adult with rheumatoid arthritis.

The chain couples TRBV7-2 to TRBJ2-7; D might be TRBD1 or TRBD2, each matching 5 bases. Trimming left V 1 base short and J 0 bases short, with 10 bases between. The CDR3 runs 15 residues. Germline V lookup: CDR1 SGHTA, CDR2 FQGNSA. The CDR3 spells CASSLGQRSSYEQYF. CDR3 coding DNA: TGTGCCAGCAGCTTAGGACAGCGGAGCTCCTACGAGCAGTACTTC.

This sequence joins TRBV29-1 and TRBJ2-1; D unresolved. This CDR3 comprises 16 residues. Germline V gene lookup returns CDR1 SQVTM and CDR2 ANQGSEA. Trimming took off 1 base at V and 1 base at J, with 14 bases between the two ends. The CDR3 sequence: CSVEAIPGVSYNEQFF. The CDR3 bases are TGCAGCGTTGAAGCTATCCCAGGCGTTTCCTACAATGAGCAGTTCTTC.

The chain uses TRBV11-3 and TRBJ2-1, with 8 positions matching TRBD1. The CDR3 length is 15 residues. The ends lost 5 bases at V and 1 base at J; junction bases unmatched: 4. Looked up from germline, CDR1 is SGHNT and CDR2 is YENEEA. CDR3 sequence: CASSLRQGSYNEQFF. The CDR3 DNA is TGTGCCAGCAGCCTGCGACAGGGGTCCTACAATGAGCAGTTCTTC.

The chain carries TRBV13 and TRBJ2-4; no clear D. The CDR3 runs to 14 residues. V was pared by 5 bases and J by 3 bases, with 11 bases between. Per the germline V gene, CDR1 is PRHDT and CDR2 is FYEKMQ (reference sequence). This CDR3 reads CASSTPGGKNIQYF. The CDR3 DNA sequence: TGTGCCAGCAGCACCCCGGGCGGCAAAAACATTCAGTACTTC.

The V gene is TRBV19, the J gene TRBJ2-1; 7 positions agree with TRBD2. The CDR3 consists of 15 residues. J lost 0 bases, V lost 4 bases, and 3 bases had no gene match. Germline CDR1 is LNHDA and CDR2 is SQIVND (reference sequence). The chain's CDR3 is CASSSAGDSYNEQFF. CDR3 sequence (DNA): TGTGCCAGTAGTAGCGCGGGGGACTCCTACAATGAGCAGTTCTTC.

The chain carries TRBV4-3 and TRBJ1-1; the match to TRBD1 covers 9 bases. CDR3 length: 15 residues. Trimming at V came to 2 bases and at J to 5 bases, leaving 6 bases not matched to a gene. Germline V gives CDR1 LGHNA, CDR2 YSLEER. CDR3 DNA: TGCGCCAGCAGCCAATTACAGGGGGCGGGTACTGAAGCTTTCTTT. Protein product: CASSQLQGAGTEAFF.

The rearrangement links TRBV6-4 to TRBJ1-2; no definite D call. Trimming stripped 0 bases from V and 7 bases from J, with 15 bases between. Germline V gene sequence: CDR1 MRHNA, CDR2 SNTAGT. This CDR3 spans 15 amino acids. The CDR3 here is CASSDSPSTVGGYTF. The DNA of the CDR3 is TGTGCCAGCAGTGACTCCCCCTCGACTGTCGGTGGCTACACCTTC.

The rearrangement joins TRBV27 to TRBJ2-2, with TRBD1 identical over 11 bases. Germline trimming cut 5 bases from V and 7 bases from J; bases unmatched to any gene: 6. Germline loops: CDR1 MNHEY, CDR2 SMNVEV (reference sequence). The CDR3 sequence is 15 residues long. CDR3 sequence: CASSTLGQGVGELFF. The CDR3 nucleotides are TGTGCCAGCAGTACCCTGGGACAGGGGGTCGGGGAGCTGTTTTTT.

V is TRBV7-7 and J is TRBJ2-3, with D perhaps matching TRBD1 or TRBD2 (5 bases each). This CDR3 comprises 13 residues. CDR1 SSHAT and CDR2 FNYEAQ come from the germline V gene (reference sequence). Trimming took 5 bases from V and 3 from J, leaving 9 bases between them. In DNA form, the CDR3 reads TGTGCCAGCAGCCCAGGGAGAACAGATACGCAGTATTTT. Translation: CASSPGRTDTQYF.

This chain joins TRBV27 and TRBJ1-4; TRBD1 matches at 7 bases. The ends lost 1 base at V and 4 bases at J; junction bases unmatched: 6. This CDR3 spans 16 amino acids. Germline V gene lookup returns CDR1 MNHEY and CDR2 SMNVEV (reference sequence). As DNA, the CDR3 is TGTGCCAGCAGTTTATATGGGGACAGCATTAATGAAAAACTGTTTTTT. Its translation: CASSLYGDSINEKLFF. The full variable domain, rest sourced from reference TRBV27 and TRBJ1-4, is EAQVTQNPRYLITVTGKKLTVTCSQNMNHEYMSWYRQDPGLGLRQIYYSMNVEVTDKGDVPEGYKVSRKEKRNFPLILESPSPNQTSLYFCASSLYGDSINEKLFFGSGTQLSVL.

The chain couples TRBV19 to TRBJ2-1, with D unresolved. Germline values: CDR1 LNHDA, CDR2 SQIVND (reference sequence). The length of the CDR3 is 8 residues. Trimming shortened V by 11 bases and J by 15 bases, and 11 bases separated the two germline ends. CDR3 loop: CAPRCTFF. Written as DNA, the CDR3 is TGTGCCCCCCGGTGCACGTTCTTC.

V usage is TRBV7-9 and J usage is TRBJ1-2, with 7 bases fitting TRBD1. The CDR3 runs 17 residues. Germline trimming cut 5 bases from V and 4 bases from J; bases unmatched to any gene: 16. Germline values: CDR1 SEHNR, CDR2 FQNEAQ (reference sequence). For the CDR3, the DNA is TGTGCCAGCAGCACGTCCCGTAAGACAGGGAGAGGCTATGGCTACACCTTC. Translation gives CASSTSRKTGRGYGYTF.

The chain carries TRBV4-3 and TRBJ1-5, with D tentatively TRBD1 (5 bases). The germline CDR1 and CDR2 sequences are LGHNA and YSLEER. V was shortened by 1 base and J by 7 bases, with 14 bases between the two germline ends. The CDR3 consists of 15 residues. CDR3 in DNA: TGCGCCAGCAGCCAAGGGTTAGGGGAAAGGCAGCCCCAGCATTTT. Residues: CASSQGLGERQPQHF.

This chain joins TRBV5-1 and TRBJ2-7; D may be TRBD1 (7 bases). Germline CDR1 is SGHRS and CDR2 is YFSETQ. Trimming took 4 bases from V and 0 from J, leaving 17 bases between them. The CDR3 spans 16 residues. The CDR3 bases are TGCGCCAGCAGCCCCGGAGGGGGCACTAGCTCCTACGAGCAGTACTTC. Translated, it gives CASSPGGGTSSYEQYF. Based on the CDR3 plus reference TRBV5-1 and TRBJ2-7, the full variable domain is KAGVTQTPRYLIKTRGQQVTLSCSPISGHRSVSWYQQTPGQGLQFLFEYFSETQRNKGNFPGRFSGRQFSNSRSEMNVSTLELGDSALYLCASSPGGGTSSYEQYFGPGTRLTVT.

J is TRBJ2-6 and V is TRBV28; no definite D call. Germline V lookup: CDR1 MDHEN, CDR2 SYDVKM. Trimming stripped 7 bases from V and 4 bases from J, with 8 bases between. The CDR3 has 13 residues. CDR3 sequence: CASTLPGANVLTF. In DNA, the CDR3 is TGTGCCAGCACCCTCCCCGGGGCCAACGTCCTGACTTTC.

The chain is built from TRBV10-2 and TRBJ2-2; D is unclear. The V and J ends lost 7 bases and 6 bases respectively, with 15 bases between them. This CDR3 has 14 amino acids. Germline CDR1 reads WSHSY; CDR2 reads SAAADI. Written as DNA, the CDR3 is TGCGCCAGCAAAGGCACGTTCGTGGCCGGGGAGCTGTTTTTT. It translates to CASKGTFVAGELFF.

V gene TRBV25-1 combines with J gene TRBJ2-7; TRBD2 matches at 14 bases. Trimming took 1 base from V and 2 from J; bases not matched to a gene: 7. CDR1 MGHDK and CDR2 SYGVNS come from the germline V gene. CDR3 length equals 18 residues. The CDR3 region is CASSESGGLAGATYEQYF. Written as DNA, the CDR3 is TGTGCCAGCAGTGAATCTGGGGGACTAGCGGGAGCCACCTACGAGCAGTACTTC.

The chain has TRBV19 and TRBJ2-2; D may match TRBD1 or TRBD2 (5 bases each). The V gene lost 3 bases and the J gene lost 4 bases, with 9 bases spanning the gap. This CDR3 spans 14 amino acids. Germline-derived CDR1 and CDR2 are LNHDA and SQIVND (reference sequence). The CDR3 sequence: CASSILGTTGELFF. CDR3 bases: TGTGCCAGTAGTATTCTGGGGACCACCGGGGAGCTGTTTTTT. Based on the CDR3 plus reference TRBV19 and TRBJ2-2, the full variable domain is DGGITQSPKYLFRKEGQNVTLSCEQNLNHDAMYWYRQDPGQGLRLIYYSQIVNDFQKGDIAEGYSVSREKKESFPLTVTSAQKNPTAFYLCASSILGTTGELFFGEGSRLTVL.

The sample holds a few counts of this clone. The rearrangement links TRBV7-9 to TRBJ1-1, with D possibly TRBD1 on 6 matching bases. Germline CDR1 reads SEHNR; CDR2 reads FQNEAQ (reference sequence). This CDR3 is 17 amino acids long. Trimming removed 5 bases at V and 11 bases at J, with 30 bases between. CDR3 bases: TGTGCCAGCAGCACGGAAACAGGGACTCTCGAGGTCCCCCACGCTTTCTTT. Encoded protein: CASSTETGTLEVPHAFF.

This chain links TRBV11-3 with TRBJ2-1; D is perhaps TRBD1 or TRBD2 (5 bases each). This CDR3 contains 14 residues. V was clipped by 0 bases and J by 9 bases, with 12 bases between them. In germline, CDR1 is SGHNT, CDR2 YENEEA. The CDR3 is CASSLEAGTGEQFF. For the CDR3, the DNA is TGTGCCAGCAGCTTAGAAGCAGGGACGGGTGAGCAGTTCTTC.

The chain links TRBV27 to TRBJ1-5; TRBD1 matches 7 bases. The CDR3 length is 15 residues. Germline loops: CDR1 MNHEY, CDR2 SMNVEV (reference sequence). The J segment lost 3 bases and the V segment lost 8 bases, leaving 10 bases of the junction unmatched. The CDR3 sequence: CASQTGDNPNQPQHF. CDR3 nucleotides: TGTGCCAGCCAAACAGGGGATAATCCCAATCAGCCCCAGCATTTT.

V gene TRBV27 combines with J gene TRBJ2-2; D uncertain. V was clipped by 8 bases and J by 0 bases, with 13 bases between them. This CDR3 has 15 residues. CDR1 and CDR2 (germline): MNHEY, SMNVEV (reference sequence). The CDR3 bases are TGTGCCAGCGGGTCGACGGAAACGAACACCGGGGAGCTGTTTTTT. It translates to CASGSTETNTGELFF.

This clone has more than one count but fewer than ten. The same CDR3 is also encoded by other DNA sequences in this sample. The chain couples TRBV29-1 to TRBJ1-2, with D hard to call. The CDR3 contains 10 residues. CDR1 SQVTM and CDR2 ANQGSEA come from the germline V gene. The V and J ends lost 3 bases and 5 bases respectively, with 4 bases between them. The CDR3 here is CSVEGYGYTF. Here the CDR3 DNA reads TGCAGCGTTGAGGGGTATGGCTACACCTTC.

The V call is TRBV7-9, the J call TRBJ2-6, with D tentatively TRBD1 (5 bases). Trimming removed 2 bases at V and 0 bases at J, with 8 bases between. The CDR3 loop spans 16 amino acids. Germline CDR1 reads SEHNR; CDR2 reads FQNEAQ (reference sequence). The CDR3 region has the DNA TGTGCCAGCAGCTTACGGCAGGGCTCTGGGGCCAACGTCCTGACTTTC. Translation gives CASSLRQGSGANVLTF.